This note documents a single TCR beta chain sequence. Per CD8+ T cell subset, triplicate sorts of approximately 290,000 cells each were done. These data originate in a study of CXCR3-negative and CXCR3-positive naive CD8 T cells. In preparing the TRB cDNA libraries, 5' RACE with UMI labels was used. Each CDR3 protein gets one entry in TCRdb, which reprocessed the 5' RACE reads and gives no DNA. Reported are roughly 40,000 distinct CDR3 sequences; the ten largest clones contain 6.5% to 8.5%. The CDR3 length is 12 residues. CDR1 is MDHEN, CDR2 SYDVKM, per germline. The V gene is TRBV28, the J gene TRBJ2-7. The sequence came from a human donor in good health. Some clones in this sample may be carry-over from other donors' samples. Sequenced sample: memory CD8+ T cells from blood. CDR3 amino acids: CASNGYLYEQYF.